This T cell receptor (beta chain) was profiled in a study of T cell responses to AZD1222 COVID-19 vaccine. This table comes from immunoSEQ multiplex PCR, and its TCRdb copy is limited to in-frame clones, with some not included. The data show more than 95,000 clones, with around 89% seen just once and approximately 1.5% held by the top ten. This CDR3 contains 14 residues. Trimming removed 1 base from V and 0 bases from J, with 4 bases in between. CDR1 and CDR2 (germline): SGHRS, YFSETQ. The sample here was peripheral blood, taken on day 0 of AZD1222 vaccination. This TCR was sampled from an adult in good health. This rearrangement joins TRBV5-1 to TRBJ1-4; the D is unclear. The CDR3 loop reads CASSLSATNEKLFF. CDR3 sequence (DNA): TGCGCCAGCAGCTTGTCTGCAACTAATGAAAAACTGTTTTTT.